This passage covers 5 T cell receptor beta chains from one sample sequenced in a study of T cell responses to AZD1222 COVID-19 vaccine. Only in-frame clones appear in the TCRdb table, and some are missing; sequencing was by immunoSEQ multiplex PCR. The data show some 120,000 clones, about 90% seen once. This specimen was peripheral blood, taken on day 0 of MenACWY control vaccination. These receptors were obtained from an adult in good health.

V usage is TRBV2 and J usage is TRBJ1-1; 8 nucleotides align to TRBD1. There are 14 residues in the CDR3. Germline lookup yields CDR1 SNHLY and CDR2 FYNNEI. The V gene end was trimmed by 1 base and the J gene end by 7 bases; junction bases not matched to a gene: 5. In DNA form, the CDR3 reads TGTGCCAGCAGTGAAGGGACAGGGAGGGGTGAAGCTTTCTTT. Amino acids: CASSEGTGRGEAFF.

With respect to this clone: The junction differs from germline at one of its ends, possibly a read error. The chain joins TRBV9 to TRBJ1-2; D is possibly TRBD1 (5 bases). Germline assignment: CDR1 SGDLS and CDR2 YYNGEE. CDR3 length equals 12 residues. The CDR3 here is CASSVGAGRVDF. The CDR3 DNA reads TGTGCCAGCAGCGTAGGAGCAGGGCGGGTGGACTTC.

This clone came up once. The chain couples TRBV28 to TRBJ1-4; weak D call: TRBD1 (5 bases). CDR1 is MDHEN and CDR2 is SYDVKM in the germline V gene. The CDR3 sequence is 13 residues long. Trimming cost V 3 bases and J 7 bases, with 9 bases left between them. The CDR3: CASSFLGTEKLFF. CDR3 DNA sequence: TGTGCCAGCAGTTTCCTAGGGACTGAAAAACTGTTTTTT. Based on the CDR3 plus reference TRBV28 and TRBJ1-4, the full variable domain is DVKVTQSSRYLVKRTGEKVFLECVQDMDHENMFWYRQDPGLGLRLIYFSYDVKMKEKGDIPEGYSVSREKKERFSLILESASTNQTSMYLCASSFLGTEKLFFGSGTQLSVL.

This chain uses TRBV3-1 (or the pseudogene TRBV3-2) with TRBJ2-6, with D tentatively TRBD2 (6 bases). CDR3 length: 16 residues. CDR1 LGHDT and CDR2 YNNKEL come from the germline V gene (reference sequence). Between the trimmed V and J ends, which lost 7 bases and 3 bases, there was a span of 16 bases. CDR3 sequence reads: CASTPLGGSGANVLTF. The CDR3 DNA reads TGTGCCAGCACCCCCTTAGGAGGGAGTGGGGCCAACGTCCTGACTTTC.

The chain uses TRBV5-3 and TRBJ2-5; either TRBD1 or TRBD2 may fit D (6 bases each). TRBV5-3 is an ORF, and what it does is uncertain. The length of the CDR3 is 16 residues. V gave up 2 bases and J gave up 0 bases, with 14 bases separating them. The CDR3 loop reads CARSFLGGQYQETQYF. CDR3 sequence (DNA): TGTGCCAGAAGCTTCTTGGGGGGCCAGTACCAAGAGACCCAGTACTTC.